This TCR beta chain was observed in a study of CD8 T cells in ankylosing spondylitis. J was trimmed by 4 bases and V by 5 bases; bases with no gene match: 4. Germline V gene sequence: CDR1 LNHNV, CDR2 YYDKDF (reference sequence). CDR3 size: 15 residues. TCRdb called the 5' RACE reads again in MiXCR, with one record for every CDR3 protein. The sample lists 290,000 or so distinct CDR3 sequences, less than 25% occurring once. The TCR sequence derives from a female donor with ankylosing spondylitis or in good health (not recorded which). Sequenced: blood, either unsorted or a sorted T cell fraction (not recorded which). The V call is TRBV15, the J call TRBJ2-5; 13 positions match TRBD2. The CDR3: CATSPGLAGRETQYF. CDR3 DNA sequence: TGTGCCACCAGCCCGGGACTAGCGGGACGAGAGACCCAGTACTTC.